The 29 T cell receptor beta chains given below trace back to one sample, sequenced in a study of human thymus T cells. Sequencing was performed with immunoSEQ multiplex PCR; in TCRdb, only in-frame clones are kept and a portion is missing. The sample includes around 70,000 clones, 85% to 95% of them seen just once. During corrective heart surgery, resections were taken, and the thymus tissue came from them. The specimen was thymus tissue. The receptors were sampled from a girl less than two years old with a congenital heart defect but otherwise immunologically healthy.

CDR3 sequence reads: CASSLLGVPYEQYF. The CDR3 bases are TGTGCCAGCAGCTTACTAGGGGTTCCCTACGAGCAGTACTTC. The chain carries TRBV7-6 and TRBJ2-7; D might be TRBD1 (5 bases). This CDR3 contains 14 residues. CDR1 SGHVS and CDR2 FNYEAQ come from the germline V gene. Deletions cut 2 bases from V and 2 bases from J, with 10 bases between.

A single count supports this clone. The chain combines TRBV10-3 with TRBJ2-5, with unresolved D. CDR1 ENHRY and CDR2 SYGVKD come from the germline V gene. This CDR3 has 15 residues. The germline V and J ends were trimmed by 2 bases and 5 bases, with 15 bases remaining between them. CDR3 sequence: CAISENRARIETQYF. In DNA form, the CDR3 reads TGTGCCATCAGTGAGAATAGGGCTAGAATTGAGACCCAGTACTTC.

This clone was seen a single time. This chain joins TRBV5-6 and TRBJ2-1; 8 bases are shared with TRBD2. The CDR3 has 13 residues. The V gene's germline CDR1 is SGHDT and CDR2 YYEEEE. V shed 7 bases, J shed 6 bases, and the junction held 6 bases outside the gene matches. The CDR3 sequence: CASAPSGSNEQFF. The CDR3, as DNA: TGTGCCAGCGCCCCTAGCGGGTCCAATGAGCAGTTCTTC.

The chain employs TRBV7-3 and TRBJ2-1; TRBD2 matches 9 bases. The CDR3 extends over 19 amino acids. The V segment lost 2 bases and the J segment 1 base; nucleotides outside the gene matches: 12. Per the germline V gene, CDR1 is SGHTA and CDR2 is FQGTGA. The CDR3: CASSLEANKGLASYNEQFF. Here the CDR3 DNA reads TGTGCCAGCAGCTTAGAGGCGAATAAAGGACTAGCGTCCTACAATGAGCAGTTCTTC.

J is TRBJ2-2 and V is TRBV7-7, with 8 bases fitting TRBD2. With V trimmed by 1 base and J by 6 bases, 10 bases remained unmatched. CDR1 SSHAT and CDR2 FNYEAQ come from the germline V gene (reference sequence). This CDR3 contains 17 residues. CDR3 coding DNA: TGTGCCAGCAGCTTAGAAGGGCCCGGGAGGGGAGCCGGGGAGCTGTTTTTT. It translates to CASSLEGPGRGAGELFF.

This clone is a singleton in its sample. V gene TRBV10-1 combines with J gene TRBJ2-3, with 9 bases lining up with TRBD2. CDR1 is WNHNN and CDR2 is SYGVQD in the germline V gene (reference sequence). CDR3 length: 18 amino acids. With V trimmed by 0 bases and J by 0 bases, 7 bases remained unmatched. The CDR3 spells CASSESRITSGSTDTQYF. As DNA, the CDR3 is TGCGCCAGCAGTGAGTCCCGAATTACTAGCGGGAGCACAGATACGCAGTATTTT.

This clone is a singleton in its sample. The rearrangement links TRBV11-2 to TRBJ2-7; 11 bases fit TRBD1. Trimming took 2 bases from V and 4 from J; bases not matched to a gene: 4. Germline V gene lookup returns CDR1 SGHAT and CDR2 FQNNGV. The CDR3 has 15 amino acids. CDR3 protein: CASSLPDRGLYEQYF. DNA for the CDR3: TGTGCCAGCAGCTTACCGGACAGGGGGCTGTACGAGCAGTACTTC.

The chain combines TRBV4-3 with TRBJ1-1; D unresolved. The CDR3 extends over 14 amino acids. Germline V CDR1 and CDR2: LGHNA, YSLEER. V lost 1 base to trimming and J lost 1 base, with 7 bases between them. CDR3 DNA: TGCGCCAGCAGCCAAGGAGATAAGAACACTGAAGCTTTCTTT. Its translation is CASSQGDKNTEAFF.

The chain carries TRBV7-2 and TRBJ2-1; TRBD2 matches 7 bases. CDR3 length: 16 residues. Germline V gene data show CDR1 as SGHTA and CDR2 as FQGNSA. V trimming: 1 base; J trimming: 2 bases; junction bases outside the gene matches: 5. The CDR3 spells CASSLEREAAYNEQFF. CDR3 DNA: TGTGCCAGCAGCTTAGAACGGGAGGCGGCCTACAATGAGCAGTTCTTC. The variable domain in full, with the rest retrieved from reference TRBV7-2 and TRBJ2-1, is GAGVSQSPSNKVTEKGKDVELRCDPISGHTALYWYRQSLGQGLEFLIYFQGNSAPDKSGLPSDRFSAERTGGSVSTLTIQRTQQEDSAVYLCASSLEREAAYNEQFFGPGTRLTVL.

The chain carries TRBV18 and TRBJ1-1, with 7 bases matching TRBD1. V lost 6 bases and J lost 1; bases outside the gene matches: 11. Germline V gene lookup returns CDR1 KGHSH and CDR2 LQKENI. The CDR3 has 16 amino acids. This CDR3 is CASSSGTERANTEAFF. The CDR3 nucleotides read TGTGCCAGCTCGTCCGGGACAGAAAGAGCGAACACTGAAGCTTTCTTT.

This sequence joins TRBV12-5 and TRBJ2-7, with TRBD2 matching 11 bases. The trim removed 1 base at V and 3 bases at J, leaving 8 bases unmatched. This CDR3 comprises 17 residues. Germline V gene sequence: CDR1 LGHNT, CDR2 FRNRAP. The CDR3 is CASGLASTSGESYEQYF. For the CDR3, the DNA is TGTGCTAGTGGTTTGGCCTCGACTAGCGGGGAGAGCTACGAGCAGTACTTC. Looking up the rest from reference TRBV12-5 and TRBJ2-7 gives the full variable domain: DARVTQTPRHKVTEMGQEVTMRCQPILGHNTVFWYRQTMMQGLELLAYFRNRAPLDDSGMPKDRFSAEMPDATLATLKIQPSEPRDSAVYFCASGLASTSGESYEQYFGPGTRLTVT.

CDR3 in DNA: TGTGCCAGCAGCTTGGCTCGGGCCCACTACAATGAGCAGTTCTTC. Protein product: CASSLARAHYNEQFF. The chain uses TRBV5-6 and TRBJ2-1, with no clear D. The germline V gene encodes CDR1 SGHDT and CDR2 YYEEEE. V lost 0 bases, J lost 3 bases, and 10 bases lay in between. The CDR3 is 15 residues long.

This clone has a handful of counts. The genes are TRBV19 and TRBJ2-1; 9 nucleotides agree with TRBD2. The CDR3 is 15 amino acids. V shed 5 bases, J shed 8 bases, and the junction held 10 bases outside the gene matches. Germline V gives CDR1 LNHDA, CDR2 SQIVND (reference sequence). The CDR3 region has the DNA TGTGCCAGTAGTGGTAGCGGGAGTCGTATCGATGAGCAGTTCTTC. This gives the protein CASSGSGSRIDEQFF.

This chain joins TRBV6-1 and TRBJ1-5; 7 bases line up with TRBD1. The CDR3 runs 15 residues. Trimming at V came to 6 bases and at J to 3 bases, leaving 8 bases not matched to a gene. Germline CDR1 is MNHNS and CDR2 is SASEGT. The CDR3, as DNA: TGTGCCAGCAGGGGTCCGACAGGGAACAATCAGCCCCAGCATTTT. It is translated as CASRGPTGNNQPQHF.

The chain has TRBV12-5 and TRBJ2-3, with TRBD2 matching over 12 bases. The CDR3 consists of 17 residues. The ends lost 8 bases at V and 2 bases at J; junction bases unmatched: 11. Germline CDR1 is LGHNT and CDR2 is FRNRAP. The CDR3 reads CASTRGTSGPLTDTQYF. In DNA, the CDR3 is TGTGCTAGTACTAGGGGGACTAGCGGGCCCCTCACAGATACGCAGTATTTT.

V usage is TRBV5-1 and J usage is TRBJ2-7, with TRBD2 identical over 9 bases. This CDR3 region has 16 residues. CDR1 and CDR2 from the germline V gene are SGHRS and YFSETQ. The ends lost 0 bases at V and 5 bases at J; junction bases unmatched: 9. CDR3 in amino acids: CASSLDFRREGHEQYF. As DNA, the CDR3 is TGCGCCAGCAGCTTGGATTTTCGGCGGGAGGGCCACGAGCAGTACTTC.

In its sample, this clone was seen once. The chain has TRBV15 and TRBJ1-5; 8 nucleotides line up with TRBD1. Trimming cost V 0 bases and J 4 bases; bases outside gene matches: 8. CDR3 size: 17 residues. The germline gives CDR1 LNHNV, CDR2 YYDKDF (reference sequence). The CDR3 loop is CATSRDPRGQVNQPQHF. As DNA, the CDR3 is TGTGCCACCAGCAGAGACCCGAGGGGACAGGTTAATCAGCCCCAGCATTTT.

The DNA for the CDR3 is TGTGCCAGCAGCTTGGGTTGGCGACAGAACTATGGCTACACCTTC. It codes for CASSLGWRQNYGYTF. The chain links TRBV5-6 to TRBJ1-2, with D maybe TRBD1 (5 bases). From germline, CDR1 is SGHDT and CDR2 YYEEEE. CDR3 length: 15 residues. Trimming shortened V by 0 bases and J by 2 bases, and 11 bases separated the two germline ends.

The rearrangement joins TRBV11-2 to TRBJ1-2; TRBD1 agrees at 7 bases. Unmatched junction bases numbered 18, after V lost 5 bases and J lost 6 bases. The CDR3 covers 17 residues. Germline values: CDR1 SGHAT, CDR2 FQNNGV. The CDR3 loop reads CASSPRLAGTVPHGYTF. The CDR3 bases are TGTGCCAGCAGCCCCCGACTCGCCGGGACAGTCCCGCATGGCTACACCTTC.

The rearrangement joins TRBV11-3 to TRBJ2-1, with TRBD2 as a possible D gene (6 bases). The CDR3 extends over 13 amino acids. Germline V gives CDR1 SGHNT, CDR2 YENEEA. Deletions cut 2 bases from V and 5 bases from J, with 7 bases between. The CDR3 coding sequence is TGTGCCAGCAGCTTACGCGGGGACAATGAGCAGTTCTTC. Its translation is CASSLRGDNEQFF.

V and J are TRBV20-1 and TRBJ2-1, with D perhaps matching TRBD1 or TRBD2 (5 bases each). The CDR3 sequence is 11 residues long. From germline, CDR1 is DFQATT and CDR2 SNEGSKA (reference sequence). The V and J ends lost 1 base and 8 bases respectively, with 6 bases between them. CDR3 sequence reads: CSARGGYEQFF. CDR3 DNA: TGCAGTGCTAGAGGGGGGTATGAGCAGTTCTTC.

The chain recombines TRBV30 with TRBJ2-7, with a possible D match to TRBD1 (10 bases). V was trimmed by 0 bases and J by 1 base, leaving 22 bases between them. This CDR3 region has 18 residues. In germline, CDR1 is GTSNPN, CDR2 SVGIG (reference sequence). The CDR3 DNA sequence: TGTGCCTGGAGTGTACGACAGGGGGCTCTAGCGGGGTCCTACGAGCAGTACTTC. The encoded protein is CAWSVRQGALAGSYEQYF.

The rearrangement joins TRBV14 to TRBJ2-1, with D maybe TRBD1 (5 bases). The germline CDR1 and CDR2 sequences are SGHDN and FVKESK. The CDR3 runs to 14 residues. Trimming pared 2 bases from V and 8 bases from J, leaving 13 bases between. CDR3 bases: TGTGCCAGCAGCCAACCCCCTGGGGCGTATGAGCAGTTCTTC. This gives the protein CASSQPPGAYEQFF.

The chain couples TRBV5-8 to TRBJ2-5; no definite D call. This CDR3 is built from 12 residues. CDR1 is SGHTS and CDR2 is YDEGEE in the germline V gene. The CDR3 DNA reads TGTGTCTCCTGGGTAGTTGAAGAGACCCAGTACTTC. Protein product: CVSWVVEETQYF.

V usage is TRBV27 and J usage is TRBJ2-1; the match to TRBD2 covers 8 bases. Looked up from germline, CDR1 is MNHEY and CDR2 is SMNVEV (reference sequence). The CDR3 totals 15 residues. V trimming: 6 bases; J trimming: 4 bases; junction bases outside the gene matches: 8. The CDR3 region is CASRRGDYHYNEQFF. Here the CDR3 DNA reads TGTGCCAGCAGGCGGGGGGACTACCATTACAATGAGCAGTTCTTC.

The CDR3 nucleotides read TGTGCCAGCAGTTTATCTCCCCCCCAGGTAACTTTCTCTGGGGCCAACGTCCTGACTTTC. Encoded protein: CASSLSPPQVTFSGANVLTF. The V and J genes are TRBV28 and TRBJ2-6, with no clear D. This CDR3 contains 20 residues. Germline V gene lookup returns CDR1 MDHEN and CDR2 SYDVKM. V was shortened by 1 base and J by 0 bases, with 19 bases between the two germline ends.

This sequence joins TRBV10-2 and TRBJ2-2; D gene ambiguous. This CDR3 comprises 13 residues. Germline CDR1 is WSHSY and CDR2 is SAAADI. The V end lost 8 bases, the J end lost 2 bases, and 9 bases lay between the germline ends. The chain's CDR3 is CASLLPNTGELFF. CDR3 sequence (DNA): TGCGCCAGCCTTCTCCCTAACACCGGGGAGCTGTTTTTT.

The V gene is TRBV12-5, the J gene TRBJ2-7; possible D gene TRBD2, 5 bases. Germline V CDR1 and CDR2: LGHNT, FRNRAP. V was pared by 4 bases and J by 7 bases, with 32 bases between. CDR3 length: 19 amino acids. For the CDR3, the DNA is TGTGCTAGTGGTTCCGGGATTCGGATTCAGCGTAACCCTTCGGGGGAGCAGTACTTC. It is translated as CASGSGIRIQRNPSGEQYF.

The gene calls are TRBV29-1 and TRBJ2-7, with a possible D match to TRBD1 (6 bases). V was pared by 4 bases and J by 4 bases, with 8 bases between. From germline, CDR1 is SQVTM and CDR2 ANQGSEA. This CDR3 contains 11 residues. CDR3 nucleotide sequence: TGCAGCGTTGGAGGGGGATACGAGCAGTACTTC. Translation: CSVGGGYEQYF.